A selection of T cell receptor beta chains follows, all from one sample in a study of blood T cell repertoires in COVID-19. Clones were sequenced by immunoSEQ multiplex PCR, and TCRdb holds only the in-frame ones, with some missing. The sample contains approximately 450,000 clones, 80% to 90% of which appear only once. What was sequenced was PBMCs or T cells enriched from blood (not recorded which). The receptors were gathered from a man aged 30-40 years who had recovered from COVID-19. Each CDR3 is given with its conserved first and last residue. A D gene is named only where the DNA matches it firmly. Not all rows give a size; the values are once, few, many and, for expanded clones, a class.

V	J	length	size	D	DNA	CDR3
TRBV25-1	TRBJ1-4	16	-	TRBD1	TGTGCCAGCAGTCCGGGACAGTTGGGCCAGTATGAAAAACTGTTTTTT	CASSPGQLGQYEKLFF
TRBV28	TRBJ1-5	14	once	TRBD1	TGTGCCAGCAGTTTGCTAGGGGGCAGCCAGCCCCAGCATTTT	CASSLLGGSQPQHF
TRBV24-1	TRBJ2-6	16	-	-	TGTGCCACCGCCCGGGGGAGCCTCTCTGGGGCCAACGTCCTGACTTTC	CATARGSLSGANVLTF
TRBV9	TRBJ2-5	16	-	TRBD1	TGTGCCAGCAGCGTAGCCCCGGGACAGGGGCAAGAGACCCAGTACTTC	CASSVAPGQGQETQYF
TRBV28	TRBJ2-7	13	-	-	TGTGCCAGCGGGCGACAGGACCCCTACGAGCAGTACTTC	CASGRQDPYEQYF
TRBV27	TRBJ2-2	13	-	TRBD1	TGTGCCAGCAGACGGACAGGGGCAGGGGAGCTGTTTTTT	CASRRTGAGELFF
TRBV19	TRBJ1-5	14	-	-	TGTGCCAGTAGTCCCTACGGACTCAATCAGCCCCAGCATTTT	CASSPYGLNQPQHF
TRBV19	TRBJ1-4	14	-	-	TGTGCCAGTAGTGCACAGGGCTCTTTTGAAAAACTGTTTTTT	CASSAQGSFEKLFF
TRBV6-6	TRBJ1-2	13	-	TRBD1	TGTGCCAGCAGTCGACAGGGGTACTATGGCTACACCTTC	CASSRQGYYGYTF
TRBV4-2	TRBJ1-4	13	-	-	TGTGCCAGCAGCCAAGATTTCTCGGAAAAACTGTTTTTT	CASSQDFSEKLFF
TRBV5-1	TRBJ2-7	11	-	-	TGCGCCAGCAGCACCCTCGGCGAGCAGTACTTC	CASSTLGEQYF
TRBV27	TRBJ1-5	15	-	TRBD1	TGTGCCAGCAGTTTCCGCCTTACAGGGGGCCAGCCCCAGCATTTT	CASSFRLTGGQPQHF
TRBV6-5	TRBJ1-5	15	-	TRBD1	TGTGCCAGCAGAACCCAGGGGGCCGGCGGTCAGCCCCAGCATTTT	CASRTQGAGGQPQHF
TRBV10-1	TRBJ2-7	12	-	-	TGCGCCAGCAGTCCCGATAGCGACGAGCAGTACTTC	CASSPDSDEQYF
TRBV7-8	TRBJ2-7	15	-	-	TGTGCCAGCAGCCCATTAGTTCCCCTAAACTACGAGCAGTACTTC	CASSPLVPLNYEQYF
TRBV5-1	TRBJ2-7	15	-	TRBD2	TGCGCCAGCAGCTTAGAGCTAGCGGGATACTACGAGCAGTACTTC	CASSLELAGYYEQYF
TRBV19	TRBJ2-2	13	few	-	TGTGCCAGTAGTAGTACCGGGACAGGGGAGCTGTTTTTT	CASSSTGTGELFF
TRBV10-3	TRBJ1-2	12	-	TRBD1	TGTGCCATCAGTGAGGGGACAGGCGAGGACACCTTC	CAISEGTGEDTF
TRBV5-4	TRBJ2-5	13	-	-	TGTGCCAGCAGCTTAGTAGTCGGAGAGACCCAGTACTTC	CASSLVVGETQYF
TRBV5-1	TRBJ2-5	13	-	-	TGCGCCAGCAGCTTGGGTAGGGGAGAGACCCAGTACTTC	CASSLGRGETQYF
TRBV29-1	TRBJ2-7	12	-	-	TGCAGCGTTGAAGGGCCAGCCTACGAGCAGTACTTC	CSVEGPAYEQYF
TRBV27	TRBJ2-1	16	-	-	TGTGCCAGCAGTTTACTCGGACAGATCTCCTACAATGAGCAGTTCTTC	CASSLLGQISYNEQFF
TRBV6-2/TRBV6-3	TRBJ2-5	14	-	TRBD2	TGTGCCAGCAGTGGACTAGCGGGTTCAGAGACCCAGTACTTC	CASSGLAGSETQYF
TRBV10-3	TRBJ1-1	13	-	TRBD1	TGTGCCATCAGTGACGGGACAGGCGAGGATCCTTTCTTT	CAISDGTGEDPFF
TRBV19	TRBJ1-5	14	-	-	TGTGCCAGTAGTATGCAGGGAATGAAGCAGCCCCAGCATTTT	CASSMQGMKQPQHF
TRBV10-3	TRBJ2-2	15	-	TRBD2	TGTGCCATCAGTCCGGGACTAGGGGTACCCGGGGAGCTGTTTTTT	CAISPGLGVPGELFF
TRBV18	TRBJ2-1	14	-	-	TGTGCCAGCTCACCAACGGGTCGGCAGTTCGAGCAGTTCTTC	CASSPTGRQFEQFF
TRBV18	TRBJ1-2	14	-	TRBD1	TGTGCCAGCTCCCAAGACAGGGCCGGCTATGGCTACACCTTC	CASSQDRAGYGYTF
TRBV6-4	TRBJ2-7	15	-	-	TGTGCCAGCATCCCCGGAGCGGGACACCCCTACGAGCAGTACTTC	CASIPGAGHPYEQYF
TRBV18	TRBJ2-3	14	-	-	TGTGCCAGCTCACCATCGGGAGGCACAGATACGCAGTATTTT	CASSPSGGTDTQYF
TRBV28	TRBJ2-7	14	once	-	TGTGCCAGCAGTTTAGCGGGCAACTCCTACGAGCAGTACTTC	CASSLAGNSYEQYF
TRBV5-1	TRBJ2-7	13	-	-	TGCGCCAGCAGCACAGGGATTAGGCGAGAGCAGTACTTC	CASSTGIRREQYF
TRBV5-4	TRBJ2-5	15	-	-	TGTGCCAGCAGCAATCCCCCGGAGGGGATAAAGACCCAGTACTTC	CASSNPPEGIKTQYF
TRBV27	TRBJ2-1	15	-	TRBD2	TGTGCCAGCAGTTTATCTCTAGCGGGAGACGGTGAGCAGTTCTTC	CASSLSLAGDGEQFF
TRBV28	TRBJ2-7	16	-	TRBD1	TGTGCCAGCAGTTTTTCCGCGGGACAGGGGGCTACCGAGCAGTACTTC	CASSFSAGQGATEQYF
TRBV7-9	TRBJ1-6	13	-	-	TGTGCCAGCAGCTTAGGCGATCCCGGGCCCCTCCACTTT	CASSLGDPGPLHF
TRBV28	TRBJ2-1	12	-	-	TGTGCCAGCAAAAAGGGAGGCAATGAGCAGTTCTTC	CASKKGGNEQFF
TRBV7-2	TRBJ1-4	16	-	-	TGTGCCAGCAGCTTAGCGGCGACTACAACTAATGAAAAACTGTTTTTT	CASSLAATTTNEKLFF